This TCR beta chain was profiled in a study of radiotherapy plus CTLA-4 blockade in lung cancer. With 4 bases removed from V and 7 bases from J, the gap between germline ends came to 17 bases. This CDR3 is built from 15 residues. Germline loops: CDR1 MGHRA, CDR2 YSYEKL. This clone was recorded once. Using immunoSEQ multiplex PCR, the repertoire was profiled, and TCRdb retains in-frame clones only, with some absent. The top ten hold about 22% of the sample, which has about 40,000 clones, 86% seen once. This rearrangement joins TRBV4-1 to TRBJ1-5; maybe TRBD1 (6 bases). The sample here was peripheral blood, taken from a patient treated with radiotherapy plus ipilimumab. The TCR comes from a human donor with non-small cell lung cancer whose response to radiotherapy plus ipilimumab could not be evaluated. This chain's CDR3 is CASSLSERGGQPQHF. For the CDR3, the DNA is TGCGCCAGCAGCCTTTCAGAAAGGGGGGGACAGCCCCAGCATTTT.